This TCR beta chain came from a study of cytomegalovirus exposure and HLA in healthy donors. About the research overall: The roughly 120 validation repertoires and the approximately 630 first-cohort repertoires shared a platform, a later analysis reported.

TCRdb's copy holds only in-frame clones and misses some; the assay was immunoSEQ multiplex PCR. This sample has 250,000 to 350,000 clones, with about nine tenths found just once. This sequence originates from a young woman in good health and CMV-seronegative. What was sequenced was PBMCs.

CDR3 DNA sequence: TGTGCCAGCAGCAAGCGCCGGGACAGCTCACCGCATAGCAATCAGCCCCAGCATTTT. It is translated as CASSKRRDSSPHSNQPQHF. V and J are TRBV21-1 and TRBJ1-5; TRBD1 is the table's D call and was not checked against the DNA. TRBV21-1 has pseudogene status. The CDR3 sequence is 19 residues long.